Given below is one TCR beta chain in context. Its matching antigen is unknown. Looked up from germline, CDR1 is SGHAT and CDR2 is FQNNGV. V shed 2 bases and J shed 4 bases, with 12 bases lying between them. The CDR3 runs to 14 residues. Here immunoSEQ multiplex PCR was the method, and the copy in TCRdb shows in-frame clones only, minus some. The data contain 150,000 to 200,000 clones, around 85% of them singletons. The data were obtained in a study of Ad26.COV2.S vaccination and SARS-CoV-2 variants. Study outcomes and limitations: Vaccinees reportedly had broad spike-specific CD8+ and CD4+ T cell responses.

This clonotype was obtained from a human donor who had recovered from COVID-19. V gene TRBV11-2 combines with J gene TRBJ2-7, with TRBD2 as a possible D gene (6 bases). The input for sequencing was peripheral blood, taken after recovery from COVID-19. The CDR3 nucleotides are TGTGCCAGCAGCTTACGCGGGATTTTATACGAGCAGTACTTC. Protein product: CASSLRGILYEQYF.